This TCR beta chain appears in the sequencing data of a study of blood T cell repertoires in COVID-19 (dated by TCRdb to the early 2020s). Regarding the research as a whole: The collaborator samples originated in the United States, Italy and Spain and spanned the acute and convalescent phases of COVID-19. Samples were obtained from the ongoing ImmuneRACE study (first 160 participants) and from 950 to 1,500 subjects provided by 6 global collaborators. A freely available public database, intended as a resource for researchers studying the immune response to SARS-CoV-2, is where the repertoires were released. Sample metadata almost always included a de-identified subject ID, COVID-19 status, age in years and sex. The prospective study material was composed of cDNA or gDNA derived from T cells, B-cell-depleted T cells, or PBMCs. Where available, HLA class I and class II types were taken from metadata supplied by the sample provider and were not determined by assay-based typing. The dataset comprised deeply sampled blood TCRbeta repertoires from subjects exposed to, actively infected with, or recovered from COVID-19.

Summary of the overall study and its limitations: Clinical and demographic metadata were provided uncurated, with the amount varying by source and participant.

The immunoSEQ Assay, a bias-controlled multiplex PCR, was used to amplify TCRbeta CDR3 regions from genomic DNA. Processing in the source paper ran as follows. Nucleated cell counts per sample were estimated from amplification of reference gene primers within the assay. Sequence reads were collapsed and filtered to measure the absolute abundance of every unique TCRbeta CDR3 rearrangement. For each sample, productive Simpson clonality was calculated as the square root of Simpson's diversity index over productive rearrangements. Here the immuneACCESS table is served through TCRdb, limited to in-frame sequences with V and J called. Missing clones are a known gap in these copies; in checked studies unresolved V genes cover under half, and the rest lacks a known reason. The V and J calls and clone size are taken from that table; D and trimming were inferred from the DNA. The sample table shows roughly 140,000 clones, and about nine tenths are seen once. 3.5% to 5% of the sample rests with the top ten.

Whole blood was collected in K2EDTA tubes by collaborating institutions according to the institutions' own protocols. For TCRbeta analysis, collaborators shipped samples as frozen whole blood, isolated PBMCs, or DNA extracted from either of those sample types. V and J are truncated by 2 bases and 2 bases respectively, leaving an intervening sequence of 10 bases. The CDR3 starts with the cysteine, ends with the phenylalanine, and has 15 residues. The read is trimmed to its CDR3 DNA, 45 bases read in frame from base 1. Via the germline V gene, CDR1 is KGHSH and CDR2 LQKENI. As regards this clone: This receptor's antigen is unknown. One base away there is no much larger clone; base qualities are not given. Different DNA sequences within this sample yield the same CDR3.

The source is a woman aged 55-75 years with active or convalescent COVID-19. The sequence joins TRBV18 to TRBJ1-5; tentative D gene TRBD1, with 6 bases matching. Sequencing input: peripheral blood. The nucleotide sequence is TGTGCCAGCTCACCAACGGGGGGCGGCAATCAGCCCCAGCATTTT. This is translated as CASSPTGGGNQPQHF. With the portions outside the CDR3 filled from the reference TRBV18 and TRBJ1-5 genes, the complete variable region becomes NAGVMQNPRHLVRRRGQEARLRCSPMKGHSHVYWYRQLPEEGLKFMVYLQKENIIDESGMPKERFSAEFPKEGPSILRIQQVVRGDSAAYFCASSPTGGGNQPQHFGDGTRLSIL.